Each of the 30 T cell receptor beta chains below was sequenced from the same sample in a study of T cell responses to AZD1222 COVID-19 vaccine. Profiling relied on immunoSEQ multiplex PCR, and the TCRdb table lists in-frame clones only, not all of them. The sample carries about 120,000 clones, roughly 87% recorded once. The sequencing here drew on peripheral blood, taken 28 days after the second AZD1222 dose. The source is an adult who received the AZD1222 COVID-19 vaccine.

The CDR3 protein is CASRAVLGNEQFF. CDR3 nucleotides: TGTGCCAGCAGGGCGGTGCTAGGTAATGAGCAGTTCTTC. This sequence joins TRBV2 and TRBJ2-1; D gene uncertain. Germline CDR1 SNHLY, CDR2 FYNNEI. The CDR3 is made up of 13 amino acids. V was clipped by 6 bases and J by 7 bases, with 13 bases between them. The variable domain in full, completed from reference TRBV2 and TRBJ2-1, reads EPEVTQTPSHQVTQMGQEVILRCVPISNHLYFYWYRQILGQKVEFLVSFYNNEISEKSEIFDDQFSVERPDGSNFTLKIRSTKLEDSAMYFCASRAVLGNEQFFGPGTRLTVL.

The chain has TRBV13 and TRBJ2-3; TRBD1 or TRBD2 may be the D gene (5 bases each). Trimming cost V 5 bases and J 1 base, with 10 bases left between them. There are 14 residues in the CDR3. The germline V gene encodes CDR1 PRHDT and CDR2 FYEKMQ (reference sequence). The CDR3 protein is CASSLRGGTDTQYF. The CDR3 nucleotides read TGTGCCAGCAGCCTCCGAGGGGGCACAGATACGCAGTATTTT.

V is TRBV11-3 and J is TRBJ2-1, with 12 bases identical to TRBD2. V gave up 1 base and J gave up 0 bases; unmatched junction bases: 10. Germline-derived CDR1 and CDR2 are SGHNT and YENEEA. The CDR3 loop spans 20 amino acids. The CDR3 region is CASSLGMGLAGMSSYNEQFF. As DNA, the CDR3 is TGTGCCAGCAGCTTAGGTATGGGACTAGCGGGCATGAGCTCCTACAATGAGCAGTTCTTC.

The chain has TRBV5-1 and TRBJ2-3; the D gene is possibly TRBD2 (5 bases). Germline CDR1 and CDR2: SGHRS and YFSETQ. CDR3 length: 15 amino acids. The V end lost 0 bases, the J end lost 2 bases, and 10 bases lay between the germline ends. The CDR3, as DNA: TGCGCCAGCAGCTTGGTTGGAGGCACCACAGATACGCAGTATTTT. Translation: CASSLVGGTTDTQYF.

The gene calls are TRBV5-4 and TRBJ2-2; weak D call: TRBD2 (5 bases). With 0 bases removed from V and 4 bases from J, the gap between germline ends came to 10 bases. CDR1 and CDR2 from the germline V gene are SGHNT and YYREEE (reference sequence). CDR3 length equals 15 residues. The CDR3 sequence is CASSLGPAGTGELFF. DNA for the CDR3: TGTGCCAGCAGCTTGGGCCCCGCGGGCACCGGGGAGCTGTTTTTT.

V is TRBV12-3 or TRBV12-4 and J is TRBJ2-5, with D perhaps matching TRBD1 or TRBD2 (5 bases each). The CDR3 runs 12 residues. Trimming took off 4 bases at V and 5 bases at J, with 8 bases between the two ends. The DNA of the CDR3 is TGTGCCAGCAGTTGGGGGAAGGAGACCCAGTACTTC. It translates to CASSWGKETQYF.

A few counts support this clone. This chain links TRBV4-2 with TRBJ2-3, with TRBD2 matching over 7 bases. Germline trimming cut 1 base from V and 3 bases from J; bases unmatched to any gene: 7. The CDR3 consists of 16 residues. Germline V lookup: CDR1 LGHNA, CDR2 YNFKEQ. This chain's CDR3 is CASSQVPGGQTDTQYF. CDR3 DNA sequence: TGTGCCAGCAGCCAAGTCCCGGGAGGACAAACAGATACGCAGTATTTT.

This clone was counted only a few times. The chain recombines TRBV6-6 with TRBJ1-2; TRBD1 is a possible D gene (5 bases). In germline, CDR1 is MNHNY, CDR2 SVGAGI (reference sequence). The V gene lost 6 bases and the J gene lost 2 bases, with 10 bases spanning the gap. The CDR3 spans 13 residues. The CDR3 DNA is TGTGCCAGCAGCGACAGTATGAACTATGGCTACACCTTC. This codes for CASSDSMNYGYTF.

This clone came up a few times. The V and J genes are TRBV5-1 and TRBJ2-1; no clear D. Looked up from germline, CDR1 is SGHRS and CDR2 is YFSETQ. V was shortened by 4 bases and J by 9 bases, with 11 bases between the two germline ends. The CDR3 loop spans 12 amino acids. The CDR3, as DNA: TGCGCCAGCAGCCCGGCCGAGAGTGAGCAGTTCTTC. It is translated as CASSPAESEQFF.

This sequence joins TRBV28 and TRBJ1-5; the match to TRBD1 covers 7 bases. Trimming took 3 bases from V and 1 from J; bases not matched to a gene: 6. Germline CDR1 MDHEN, CDR2 SYDVKM. This CDR3 is 16 amino acids long. The CDR3 region has the DNA TGTGCCAGCAGTTTCGCAGGGGGTCGAAGCAATCAGCCCCAGCATTTT. This codes for CASSFAGGRSNQPQHF. Supplemented by reference TRBV28 and TRBJ1-5, the full variable domain reads DVKVTQSSRYLVKRTGEKVFLECVQDMDHENMFWYRQDPGLGLRLIYFSYDVKMKEKGDIPEGYSVSREKKERFSLILESASTNQTSMYLCASSFAGGRSNQPQHFGDGTRLSIL.

This clone was seen once. The chain couples TRBV29-1 to TRBJ1-2; 8 bases are shared with TRBD1. The germline V gene encodes CDR1 SQVTM and CDR2 ANQGSEA. The V and J ends lost 3 bases and 8 bases, in that order; junction bases with no gene match: 11. The CDR3 has 14 amino acids. The CDR3 sequence is CSVDFQGAGLGYTF. The CDR3 bases are TGCAGCGTTGATTTTCAGGGGGCTGGATTAGGCTACACCTTC.

The chain carries TRBV11-2 and TRBJ1-5; D uncertain. The CDR3 covers 13 residues. Germline-derived CDR1 and CDR2 are SGHAT and FQNNGV. V shed 3 bases and J shed 10 bases, with 13 bases lying between them. In DNA, the CDR3 is TGTGCCAGCAGCTTTAACTGGCGCGAACCCCAGCATTTT. As protein: CASSFNWREPQHF.

This rearrangement joins TRBV6-4 to TRBJ1-5; 8 nucleotides align to TRBD1. Germline trimming cut 3 bases from V and 7 bases from J; bases unmatched to any gene: 5. The CDR3 consists of 14 residues. CDR1 is MRHNA, CDR2 SNTAGT, per germline. CDR3 nucleotide sequence: TGTGCCAGCAGTGAGGACAGGGCTATACAGCCCCAGCATTTT. This encodes CASSEDRAIQPQHF.

The chain couples TRBV7-9 to TRBJ1-2; D is uncertain. The V and J ends lost 5 bases and 1 base respectively, with 8 bases between them. CDR1 SEHNR and CDR2 FQNEAQ come from the germline V gene (reference sequence). The CDR3 totals 13 residues. The CDR3 loop reads CASSHTRNYGYTF. The DNA of the CDR3 is TGTGCCAGCAGCCACACCCGTAACTATGGCTACACCTTC.

The gene calls are TRBV7-2 and TRBJ2-1, with D possibly matching TRBD1 (5 bases). CDR3 size: 15 residues. Trimming pared 2 bases from V and 4 bases from J, leaving 12 bases between. The germline V gene has CDR1 SGHTA and CDR2 FQGNSA. This CDR3 reads CASSLRAGSYNEQFF. CDR3 coding DNA: TGTGCCAGCAGCTTAAGGGCAGGGTCGTACAATGAGCAGTTCTTC.

The genes are TRBV6-4 and TRBJ1-6; the D gene is possibly TRBD1 (6 bases). V was pared by 5 bases and J by 8 bases, with 16 bases between. This CDR3 has 15 residues. Germline CDR1 reads MRHNA; CDR2 reads SNTAGT. The CDR3 sequence is CASSLQGGGDSPLHF. In DNA form, the CDR3 reads TGTGCCAGCAGTTTACAGGGAGGTGGAGATTCACCCCTCCACTTT.

V is TRBV5-4 and J is TRBJ2-3; no reliable D call. The germline V gene has CDR1 SGHNT and CDR2 YYREEE (reference sequence). This CDR3 has 13 residues. V was trimmed by 0 bases and J by 7 bases, leaving 9 bases between them. The CDR3 sequence: CASSLVAGNTQYF. CDR3 coding DNA: TGTGCCAGCAGCTTGGTCGCAGGAAATACGCAGTATTTT.

This clone occurred once. This chain joins TRBV6-2 or TRBV6-3 and TRBJ2-3; a possible D gene is TRBD2 (5 bases). The V gene's germline CDR1 is MNHEY and CDR2 SVGEGT. CDR3 length: 14 residues. V was trimmed by 5 bases and J by 0 bases, leaving 9 bases between them. CDR3 sequence (DNA): TGTGCCAGCAGTGACCGGACTAGCACAGATACGCAGTATTTT. The encoded protein is CASSDRTSTDTQYF.

The chain is built from TRBV11-2 and TRBJ1-3; possibly TRBD1 for D (6 bases). The CDR3 has 15 amino acids. V was shortened by 5 bases and J by 2 bases, with 13 bases between the two germline ends. CDR1 is SGHAT, CDR2 FQNNGV, per germline. The CDR3: CASSPRGVAGNTIYF. CDR3 in DNA: TGTGCCAGCAGCCCGAGGGGGGTTGCTGGAAACACCATATATTTT.

The V call is TRBV12-3 or TRBV12-4, the J call TRBJ1-1; no reliable D call. Trimming took 10 bases from V and 3 from J, leaving 15 bases between them. The CDR3 runs to 13 residues. The CDR3 region is CATGYQQYTEAFF. CDR3 bases: TGTGCCACCGGCTACCAGCAGTACACTGAAGCTTTCTTT.

This rearrangement joins TRBV5-4 to TRBJ1-1, with D tentatively TRBD1 (5 bases). Germline loops: CDR1 SGHNT, CDR2 YYREEE (reference sequence). V was cut by 6 bases and J by 4 bases, with 16 bases left in between. The CDR3 extends over 14 amino acids. The CDR3, as DNA: TGTGCCAGCACCTACGGGACCGAGCTCACTGAAGCTTTCTTT. Translation: CASTYGTELTEAFF.

The J gene is TRBJ2-1, the V gene TRBV5-1, with D possibly being TRBD1 (6 bases). The CDR3 runs 13 residues. V lost 3 bases and J 4 bases, leaving 8 bases between the germline ends. Germline V gene lookup returns CDR1 SGHRS and CDR2 YFSETQ. CDR3 residues: CASSSGQYNEQFF. The CDR3 nucleotides read TGCGCCAGCAGCTCCGGACAGTACAATGAGCAGTTCTTC.

This CDR3 reads CASSQDRGWVGELFF. The CDR3 DNA sequence: TGCGCCAGCAGCCAGGACAGGGGGTGGGTCGGGGAGCTGTTTTTT. V gene TRBV4-3 combines with J gene TRBJ2-2, with 10 bases lining up with TRBD1. Germline CDR1 reads LGHNA; CDR2 reads YSLEER. CDR3 length equals 15 residues. The V and J ends lost 3 bases and 7 bases, in that order; junction bases with no gene match: 5.

V and J are TRBV28 and TRBJ1-5, with D possibly TRBD1 on 5 matching bases. Trimming took off 3 bases at V and 6 bases at J, with 12 bases between the two ends. Germline CDR1 is MDHEN and CDR2 is SYDVKM. This CDR3 is 14 amino acids long. CDR3 protein: CASSLGGFGQPQHF. CDR3 coding DNA: TGTGCCAGCAGTTTGGGGGGGTTCGGTCAGCCCCAGCATTTT. Full variable domain (outside the CDR3, taken from reference TRBV28 and TRBJ1-5): DVKVTQSSRYLVKRTGEKVFLECVQDMDHENMFWYRQDPGLGLRLIYFSYDVKMKEKGDIPEGYSVSREKKERFSLILESASTNQTSMYLCASSLGGFGQPQHFGDGTRLSIL.

The chain employs TRBV19 and TRBJ1-2, with D hard to call. Germline V gene lookup returns CDR1 LNHDA and CDR2 SQIVND (reference sequence). Trimming removed 3 bases at V and 0 bases at J, with 8 bases between. CDR3 size: 14 residues. For the CDR3, the DNA is TGTGCCAGTAGTATCACGGCCGCTAACTATGGCTACACCTTC. Protein sequence: CASSITAANYGYTF.

The chain employs TRBV7-2 and TRBJ1-1; no definite D call. The V gene lost 3 bases and the J gene lost 1 base, with 9 bases spanning the gap. The CDR3 totals 14 residues. Germline loops: CDR1 SGHTA, CDR2 FQGNSA. The CDR3 sequence is CASSFRQANTEAFF. The CDR3 nucleotides are TGTGCCAGCAGCTTCCGGCAGGCGAACACTGAAGCTTTCTTT.

The V and J genes are TRBV18 and TRBJ1-1; 9 bases fit TRBD1. V shed 4 bases, J shed 7 bases, and the junction held 4 bases outside the gene matches. The germline CDR1 and CDR2 sequences are KGHSH and LQKENI. This CDR3 region has 13 residues. CDR3 sequence (DNA): TGTGCCAGCTCACAGGGGACAGGGATTGAAGCTTTCTTT. It specifies CASSQGTGIEAFF.

This chain connects TRBV7-2 to TRBJ1-5, with D perhaps TRBD1 (5 bases). With 5 bases removed from V and 6 bases from J, the gap between germline ends came to 20 bases. The CDR3 spans 16 residues. Germline CDR1 reads SGHTA; CDR2 reads FQGNSA. The CDR3 bases are TGTGCCAGCAGCCCCGAAAGCAGGGTTGGAGTTCAGCCCCAGCATTTT. It specifies CASSPESRVGVQPQHF.

This chain connects TRBV9 to TRBJ1-4, with 8 bases aligning to TRBD1. The germline V gene encodes CDR1 SGDLS and CDR2 YYNGEE. The V gene end was trimmed by 4 bases and the J gene end by 4 bases; junction bases not matched to a gene: 6. CDR3 length: 15 residues. The CDR3 coding sequence is TGTGCCAGCAGCTTACTGACAGGGGTTAATGAAAAACTGTTTTTT. Encoded protein: CASSLLTGVNEKLFF.

The chain joins TRBV6-2 or TRBV6-3 to TRBJ2-7; 7 bases fit TRBD1. Germline CDR1 is MNHEY and CDR2 is SVGEGT. V was clipped by 4 bases and J by 1 base; unmatched bases: 7. The CDR3 has 15 amino acids. In DNA form, the CDR3 reads TGTGCCAGCAGTTCCCACAGGGGCCTATCCTACGAGCAGTACTTC. Amino acid sequence: CASSSHRGLSYEQYF.